This TCR beta chain was profiled in a study of blood T cell repertoires in COVID-19. At the level of the study: T cells, B-cell-depleted T cells, or PBMCs provided the cDNA or gDNA that served as material.

TCRdb's table, derived via immunoSEQ multiplex PCR, lists solely in-frame clones and lacks some. The sample has approximately 250,000 clones, 83% seen once. The germline V gene encodes CDR1 SNHLY and CDR2 FYNNEI. V was pared by 6 bases and J by 6 bases, with 18 bases between. The CDR3 is made up of 14 amino acids. The source material was peripheral blood. The chain recombines TRBV2 with TRBJ2-7; maybe TRBD2 (7 bases). The origin of this receptor is a woman aged 45-60 years with acute or convalescent COVID-19. The CDR3 nucleotides are TGTGCCAGCAGGCGTCTTGCGGGGGCCCCCGAGCAGTACTTC. Residues: CASRRLAGAPEQYF.